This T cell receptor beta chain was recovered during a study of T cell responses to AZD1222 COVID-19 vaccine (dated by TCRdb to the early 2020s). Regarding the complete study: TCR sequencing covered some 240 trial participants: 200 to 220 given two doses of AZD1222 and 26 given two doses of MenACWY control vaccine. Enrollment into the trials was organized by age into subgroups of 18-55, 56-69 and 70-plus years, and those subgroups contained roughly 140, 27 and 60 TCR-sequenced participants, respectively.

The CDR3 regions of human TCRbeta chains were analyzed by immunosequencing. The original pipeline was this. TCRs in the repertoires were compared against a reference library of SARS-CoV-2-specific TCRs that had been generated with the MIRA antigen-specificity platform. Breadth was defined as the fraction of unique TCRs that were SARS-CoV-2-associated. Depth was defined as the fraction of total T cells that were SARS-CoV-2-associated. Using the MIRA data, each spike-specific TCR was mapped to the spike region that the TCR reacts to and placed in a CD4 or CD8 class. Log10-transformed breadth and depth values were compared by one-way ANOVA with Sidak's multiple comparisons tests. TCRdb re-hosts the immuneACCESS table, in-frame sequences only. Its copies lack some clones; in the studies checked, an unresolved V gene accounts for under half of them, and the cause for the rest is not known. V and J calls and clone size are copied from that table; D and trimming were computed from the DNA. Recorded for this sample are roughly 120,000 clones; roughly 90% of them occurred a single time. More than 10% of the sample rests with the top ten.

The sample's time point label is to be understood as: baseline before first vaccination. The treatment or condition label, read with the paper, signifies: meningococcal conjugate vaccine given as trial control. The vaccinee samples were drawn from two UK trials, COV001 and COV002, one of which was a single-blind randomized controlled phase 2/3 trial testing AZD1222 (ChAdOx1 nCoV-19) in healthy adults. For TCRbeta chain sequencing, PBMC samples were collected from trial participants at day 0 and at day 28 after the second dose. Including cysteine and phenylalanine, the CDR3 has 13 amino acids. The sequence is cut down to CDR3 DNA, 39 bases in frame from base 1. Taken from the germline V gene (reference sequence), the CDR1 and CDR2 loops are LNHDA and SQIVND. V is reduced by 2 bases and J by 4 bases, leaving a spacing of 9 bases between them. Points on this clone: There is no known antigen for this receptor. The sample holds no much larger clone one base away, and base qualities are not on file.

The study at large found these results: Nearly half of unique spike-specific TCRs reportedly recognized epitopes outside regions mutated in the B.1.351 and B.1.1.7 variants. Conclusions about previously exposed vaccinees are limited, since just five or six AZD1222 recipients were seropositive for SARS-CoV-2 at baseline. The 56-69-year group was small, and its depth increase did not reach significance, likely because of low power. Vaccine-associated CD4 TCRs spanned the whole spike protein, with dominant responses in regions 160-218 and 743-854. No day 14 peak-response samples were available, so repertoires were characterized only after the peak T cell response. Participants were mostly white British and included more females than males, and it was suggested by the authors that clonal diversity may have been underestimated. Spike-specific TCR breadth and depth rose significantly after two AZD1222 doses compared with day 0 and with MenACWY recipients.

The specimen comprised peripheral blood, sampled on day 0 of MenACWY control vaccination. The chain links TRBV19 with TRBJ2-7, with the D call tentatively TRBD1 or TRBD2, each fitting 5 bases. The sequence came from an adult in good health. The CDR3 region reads CASSIQGAYEQYF. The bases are TGTGCCAGTAGTATACAGGGAGCATACGAGCAGTACTTC.